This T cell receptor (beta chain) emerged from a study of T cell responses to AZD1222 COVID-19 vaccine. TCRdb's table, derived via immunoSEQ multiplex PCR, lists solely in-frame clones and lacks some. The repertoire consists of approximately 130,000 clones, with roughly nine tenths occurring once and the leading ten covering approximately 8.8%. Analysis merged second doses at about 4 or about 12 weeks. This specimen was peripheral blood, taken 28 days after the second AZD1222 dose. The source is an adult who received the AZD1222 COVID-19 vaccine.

CDR3 residues: CASSQDHGGRGDNEQFF. The CDR3, as DNA: TGCGCCAGCAGCCAAGATCACGGCGGGAGAGGGGACAATGAGCAGTTCTTC. The chain uses TRBV4-1 and TRBJ2-1; 7 positions match TRBD2. After removal of 0 bases from V and 5 bases from J, the junction contained 10 bases not matched to a gene. Germline assignment: CDR1 MGHRA and CDR2 YSYEKL. This CDR3 is 17 amino acids long.